The entry that follows covers one TCR beta chain sequence. Germline assignment: CDR1 LNHNV and CDR2 YYDKDF (reference sequence). V lost 1 base and J lost 5; bases outside the gene matches: 4. This CDR3 spans 15 amino acids. These data belong to a study of blood T cell repertoires in COVID-19. Whole-study context: Researchers got acute and convalescent COVID-19 samples from the United States, Italy and Spain. Sources were T cells, B-cell-depleted T cells, or PBMCs; the material itself was cDNA or gDNA.

The assay was immunoSEQ multiplex PCR, and TCRdb's table has in-frame clones only and misses some. The sample consists of some 140,000 clones, around 79% of them appearing once. The receptor was derived from a man older than 75 with acute or convalescent COVID-19. This chain joins TRBV15 and TRBJ2-1, with 8 bases aligning to TRBD1. The sequencing input was peripheral blood. The DNA for the CDR3 is TGTGCCACCAGCAGAGTAACAGGGGGGCACAATGAGCAGTTCTTC. Its translation: CATSRVTGGHNEQFF.